These 6 T cell receptor beta chains came from one sample sequenced in a study of shared clonotypes between healthy human individuals. TCRdb's table, derived via immunoSEQ multiplex PCR, lists solely in-frame clones and lacks some. Of 2 million to 2.5 million clones listed, over 90% were seen once; the top ten hold 0.39%. The material sequenced was naive CD4+ T cells from PBMCs. Regarding subset: CD45RA+ positively selected. Receptors originate from a man between 18 and 35 years old in good health. Some clones in this sample may be carry-over from other donors' samples.

V and J are TRBV5-1 and TRBJ2-5; no clear D. Germline CDR1 reads SGHRS; CDR2 reads YFSETQ. Trimming took 6 bases from V and 5 from J, leaving 14 bases between them. This CDR3 is 13 amino acids long. The CDR3, as DNA: TGCGCCAGCACCCTAGGGCCTCGGGAGACCCAGTACTTC. Its translation: CASTLGPRETQYF.

This sequence joins TRBV28 and TRBJ1-4, with TRBD1 as a possible D gene (5 bases). V was clipped by 4 bases and J by 6 bases, with 24 bases between them. This CDR3 spans 18 amino acids. Germline loops: CDR1 MDHEN, CDR2 SYDVKM. The DNA of the CDR3 is TGTGCCAGCAGTTCCAACCCTTGGGACCAGACCGTTGATGAAAAACTGTTTTTT. This gives the protein CASSSNPWDQTVDEKLFF.

The chain joins TRBV9 to TRBJ2-7; D perhaps matches TRBD2 (6 bases). This CDR3 comprises 14 residues. Germline V gene sequence: CDR1 SGDLS, CDR2 YYNGEE. Between the trimmed V and J ends, which lost 3 bases and 2 bases, there was a span of 12 bases. CDR3 region: CASSGAGHTYEQYF. The CDR3 DNA reads as TGTGCCAGCAGCGGAGCGGGCCACACCTACGAGCAGTACTTC.

This rearrangement joins TRBV7-2 to TRBJ2-3; a possible D gene is TRBD2 (5 bases). Trimming removed 4 bases from V and 8 bases from J, with 16 bases in between. Germline V gives CDR1 SGHTA, CDR2 FQGNSA. The CDR3 extends over 14 amino acids. The CDR3, as DNA: TGTGCCAGCAGCTCCTGGGCGGTCCGGGGTACGCAGTATTTT. This encodes CASSSWAVRGTQYF. Supplemented by reference TRBV7-2 and TRBJ2-3, the full variable domain reads GAGVSQSPSNKVTEKGKDVELRCDPISGHTALYWYRQSLGQGLEFLIYFQGNSAPDKSGLPSDRFSAERTGGSVSTLTIQRTQQEDSAVYLCASSSWAVRGTQYFGPGTRLTVL.

With regard to this clone: This same CDR3 is encoded by further DNA sequences in the sample. V usage is TRBV7-3 and J usage is TRBJ2-1, with D possibly TRBD2 on 5 matching bases. Trimming took 4 bases from V and 2 from J, leaving 12 bases between them. The length of the CDR3 is 15 residues. Germline lookup yields CDR1 SGHTA and CDR2 FQGTGA. The CDR3 DNA is TGTGCCAGCAGCTCTGGACTCGCAGCCTACAATGAGCAGTTCTTC. Protein: CASSSGLAAYNEQFF.

The V gene is TRBV28, the J gene TRBJ1-2, with D unclear. From germline, CDR1 is MDHEN and CDR2 SYDVKM. V was clipped by 3 bases and J by 3 bases, with 14 bases between them. This CDR3 region has 15 residues. The CDR3, as DNA: TGTGCCAGCAGTTTCTGGGCCATTGGGGACTATGGCTACACCTTC. Amino acid sequence: CASSFWAIGDYGYTF.